This T cell receptor (beta chain) was identified in a study of CD8 T cells in ankylosing spondylitis. TCRdb recomputed calls from the 5' RACE reads with MiXCR, one row per CDR3 protein. The profile shows hundreds of thousands of distinct CDR3 sequences, approximately 11% of them singletons. This clonotype has only a few counts. Antigen: not known. Trimming pared 2 bases from V and 5 bases from J, leaving 8 bases between. CDR1 is SGHVS and CDR2 is FQNEAQ in the germline V gene. The CDR3 totals 13 residues. Study observations and caveats: Disease-linked clones bore a CD8+ phenotype and were relatively rare in peripheral blood. Reportedly, disease-linked clones are significantly enriched in ankylosing spondylitis patients' matched synovial fluid. Typical of ankylosing spondylitis blood, it appeared, was a TCR beta motif of several highly homologous variants.

This receptor was identified in a male donor with ankylosing spondylitis. The chain employs TRBV7-8 and TRBJ2-3, with D unresolved. Sequencing was done on a sample of blood, either unsorted or a sorted T cell fraction (not recorded which). This CDR3 is CASSLQRQDTQYF. CDR3 coding DNA: TGTGCCAGCAGCTTACAGCGACAAGATACGCAGTATTTT. The full variable domain, with the rest looked up from reference TRBV7-8 and TRBJ2-3, is GAGVSQSPRYKVAKRGQDVALRCDPISGHVSLFWYQQALGQGPEFLTYFQNEAQLDKSGLPSDRFFAERPEGSVSTLKIQRTQQEDSAVYLCASSLQRQDTQYFGPGTRLTVL.